The 15 T cell receptor beta chains below all came from one sample that was sequenced in a study of Graves' ophthalmopathy and Graves' hyperthyroidism. CDR3 regions of TCR beta were amplified from RNA transcripts. Investigators did first-round RT-PCR with HTBI primers, then second-round multiplex PCR. TCRdb used MiXCR to reprocess the multiplex PCR reads, holding one entry per CDR3 protein. The sample shows around 1,000,000 distinct CDR3 sequences, about 36% of them seen only once. The sequencing sample was made of peripheral blood or thyroid tissue (not recorded which). These receptors were taken from an adult man with Graves' hyperthyroidism.

In its sample, this clonotype was seen a few times. The rearrangement uses TRBV29-1 and TRBJ1-1, with D perhaps TRBD1 (5 bases). Deletions cut 6 bases from V and 1 base from J, with 9 bases between. Looked up from germline, CDR1 is SQVTM and CDR2 is ANQGSEA. This CDR3 spans 12 amino acids. The CDR3 bases are TGCAGCGTGAGGGGCTGGAACACTGAAGCTTTCTTT. It codes for CSVRGWNTEAFF.

CDR3 in DNA: TGTGCCAGCAGACCCGCGGGGGTTGGGGGCGAAGCTTTCTTT. Residues: CASRPAGVGGEAFF. The chain recombines TRBV12-3 or TRBV12-4 with TRBJ1-1, with D possibly being TRBD1 (6 bases). The CDR3 spans 14 residues. Trimming took off 6 bases at V and 8 bases at J, with 19 bases between the two ends.

In its sample, this clonotype was seen many times. This chain links TRBV20-1 with TRBJ1-6, with TRBD1 identical over 9 bases. After removal of 2 bases from V and 10 bases from J, the junction contained 12 bases not matched to a gene. The CDR3 is made up of 16 amino acids. Germline V gene lookup returns CDR1 DFQATT and CDR2 SNEGSKA (reference sequence). The CDR3 here is CSARTLTGTGWSPLHF. The CDR3 nucleotides are TGCAGTGCTAGAACACTCACCGGGACAGGGTGGTCACCCCTCCACTTT.

This clonotype was recorded a few times. This chain uses TRBV10-3 with TRBJ2-5, with D possibly being TRBD2 (6 bases). Between the trimmed V and J ends, which lost 2 bases and 5 bases, there was a span of 15 bases. This CDR3 has 15 residues. Looked up from germline, CDR1 is ENHRY and CDR2 is SYGVKD. The CDR3 loop is CAISEGPTGRETQYF. Here the CDR3 DNA reads TGTGCCATCAGTGAGGGCCCAACGGGGAGGGAGACCCAGTACTTC.

The rearrangement links TRBV6-6 to TRBJ2-5; the D gene could be TRBD1 or TRBD2 (7 bases each). V was cut by 6 bases and J by 2 bases, with 13 bases left in between. CDR1 and CDR2 (germline): MNHNY, SVGAGI (reference sequence). This CDR3 comprises 14 residues. The CDR3: CASRPQGGQETQYF. DNA of the CDR3: TGTGCCAGCAGGCCTCAGGGGGGGCAAGAGACCCAGTACTTC.

This clonotype was recorded many times. The rearrangement uses TRBV20-1 and TRBJ2-6; possible D gene TRBD1, 6 bases. The V end lost 2 bases, the J end lost 2 bases, and 16 bases lay between the germline ends. Germline CDR1 reads DFQATT; CDR2 reads SNEGSKA (reference sequence). This CDR3 is 17 amino acids long. As DNA, the CDR3 is TGCAGTGCTAGAAGGGCGCAGGGGTTCCCTGGGGCCAACGTCCTGACTTTC. Protein: CSARRAQGFPGANVLTF.

The chain employs TRBV6-6 and TRBJ1-4, with D maybe TRBD1 (5 bases). The germline V gene encodes CDR1 MNHNY and CDR2 SVGAGI (reference sequence). V was clipped by 2 bases and J by 10 bases, with 17 bases between them. The CDR3 consists of 15 residues. For the CDR3, the DNA is TGTGCCAGCAGTTACACGGGGGATGGAGTTGGAAAACTGTTTTTT. It specifies CASSYTGDGVGKLFF.

This chain links TRBV20-1 with TRBJ1-3; D uncertain. V was clipped by 5 bases and J by 4 bases, with 15 bases between them. Germline-derived CDR1 and CDR2 are DFQATT and SNEGSKA (reference sequence). There are 14 residues in the CDR3. In DNA, the CDR3 is TGCAGTGCTCCAGACCAAACGGCGGGAAACACCATATATTTT. Protein product: CSAPDQTAGNTIYF.

This clonotype was observed a few times. This rearrangement joins TRBV5-4 to TRBJ2-5; D is unclear. The CDR3 totals 14 residues. V was trimmed by 0 bases and J by 4 bases, leaving 10 bases between them. Germline lookup yields CDR1 SGHNT and CDR2 YYREEE (reference sequence). Here the CDR3 reads CASSLAGSGETQYF. The CDR3 region has the DNA TGTGCCAGCAGCTTGGCGGGTTCGGGAGAGACCCAGTACTTC.

The chain is built from TRBV6-6 and TRBJ2-7; D is unresolved. With 7 bases removed from V and 3 bases from J, the gap between germline ends came to 13 bases. The CDR3 covers 13 residues. Germline V gene lookup returns CDR1 MNHNY and CDR2 SVGAGI (reference sequence). The CDR3, as DNA: TGTGCCAGCACATCCCCGTCCGACTACGAGCAGTACTTC. The encoded protein is CASTSPSDYEQYF.

This clonotype was counted between two and nine times. The J gene is TRBJ1-1, the V gene TRBV29-1, with D tentatively TRBD1 (5 bases). Germline CDR1 reads SQVTM; CDR2 reads ANQGSEA. With 8 bases removed from V and 7 bases from J, the gap between germline ends came to 14 bases. The CDR3 length is 11 residues. In DNA, the CDR3 is TGCAGCTTCAGACAGAAATATGAAGCTTTCTTT. This codes for CSFRQKYEAFF.

The J gene is TRBJ2-7, the V gene TRBV27; D is undetermined. Germline V CDR1 and CDR2: MNHEY, SMNVEV (reference sequence). Trimming stripped 8 bases from V and 2 bases from J, with 13 bases between. CDR3 length equals 13 residues. The CDR3: CASRLGGAYEQYF. CDR3 DNA: TGTGCCAGCCGATTGGGCGGTGCCTACGAGCAGTACTTC.

This clonotype was observed a handful of times. The chain recombines TRBV4-1 with TRBJ1-4; weak D call: TRBD1 (5 bases). V was cut by 1 base and J by 7 bases, with 16 bases left in between. The CDR3 runs 16 residues. CDR1 is MGHRA, CDR2 YSYEKL, per germline. CDR3 in amino acids: CASSQVGQGEGEKLFF. The CDR3 region has the DNA TGCGCCAGCAGCCAAGTCGGGCAGGGAGAGGGTGAAAAACTGTTTTTT.

This clonotype was seen many times. The rearrangement uses TRBV20-1 and TRBJ1-5, with D tentatively TRBD1 (5 bases). Germline assignment: CDR1 DFQATT and CDR2 SNEGSKA (reference sequence). The V gene lost 5 bases and the J gene lost 2 bases, with 13 bases spanning the gap. The CDR3 covers 14 residues. The CDR3 DNA is TGCAGTGCTCCCTCGGCGGGGGGCAATCAGCCCCAGCATTTT. It codes for CSAPSAGGNQPQHF.

This clonotype was seen more than once but under ten times. The chain links TRBV19 to TRBJ1-5; D gene uncertain. Germline loops: CDR1 LNHDA, CDR2 SQIVND (reference sequence). This CDR3 region has 16 residues. The germline V and J ends were trimmed by 4 bases and 4 bases, with 17 bases remaining between them. The CDR3 protein is CASSKTRASLNQPQHF. The CDR3, as DNA: TGTGCCAGTAGTAAGACACGGGCGTCCTTAAATCAGCCCCAGCATTTT.